This TCR beta chain was identified during a study of vaccination effects on CD4 cells after COVID-19. Overall study findings and caveats: There was only 1 of 255 vaccine-induced clones in healthy vaccinees that cross-reacted with common cold coronaviruses.

CDR1 is MDHEN, CDR2 SYDVKM, per germline. The CDR3 extends over 14 amino acids. Trimming took off 2 bases at V and 2 bases at J, with 9 bases between the two ends. As concerns this clone: Its antigen is currently unknown.

TCRdb's copy holds only in-frame clones and misses some; the assay was immunoSEQ multiplex PCR. The table has about 28,000 clones, 73% seen once. Sequencing was preceded by expansion of antigen-specific CD4+ T cells with viral peptide pools in the ViraFEST assay. The culture ran for 10 days, and then CD4+ T cells were isolated. Two-dose vaccination with either BNT162b2 or mRNA-1273 was given to the participants. In the vaccine recipients, nucleocapsid antibodies were negative and there was no prior SARS-CoV-2 infection. Cultures used over 1.5 million PBMC per well, roughly 11 IU/ml IL-2 and about 10 ug/ml peptides.

The chain employs TRBV28 and TRBJ2-5; no clear D gene. Source: CD4+ T cells from PBMCs cultured with HCoV-NL63 spike peptides, taken after COVID-19 vaccination. The receptor's source is a human donor who received a COVID-19 vaccine. The chain's CDR3 is CASSLAGNQETQYF. The CDR3 DNA follows: TGTGCCAGCAGTTTAGCTGGGAATCAAGAGACCCAGTACTTC.